Listed here are 7 T cell receptor beta chains from one sample, sequenced in a study of T cells after yellow fever vaccination. TCRdb redid the calling of the 5' RACE reads with MiXCR, one entry per CDR3 protein. The sample records a few hundred thousand distinct CDR3 sequences, 15% to 20% being singletons. The sample was PBMCs, taken 15 days after the yellow fever booster vaccination. The receptors stem from a man aged 25 to 40 who received the YFV17D yellow fever vaccine.

This clonotype has just a few counts. The chain combines TRBV29-1 with TRBJ1-1; a possible D gene is TRBD1 (6 bases). V lost 6 bases, J lost 10 bases, and 15 bases lay in between. The CDR3 runs 11 residues. The germline gives CDR1 SQVTM, CDR2 ANQGSEA. CDR3: CSVSGTRVAFF. The CDR3 nucleotides read TGCAGCGTGTCCGGGACACGCGTAGCTTTCTTT. Looking up the rest from reference TRBV29-1 and TRBJ1-1 gives the full variable domain: SAVISQKPSRDICQRGTSLTIQCQVDSQVTMMFWYRQQPGQSLTLIATANQGSEATYESGFVIDKFPISRPNLTFSTLTVSNMSPEDSSIYLCSVSGTRVAFFGQGTRLTVV.

The rearrangement joins TRBV15 to TRBJ1-5, with D possibly TRBD1 on 6 matching bases. The CDR3 runs to 17 residues. Germline V gene lookup returns CDR1 LNHNV and CDR2 YYDKDF (reference sequence). The V end lost 0 bases, the J end lost 1 base, and 13 bases lay between the germline ends. The DNA of the CDR3 is TGTGCCACCAGCAGAGATCGCAGGGGTTCCAGCAATCAGCCCCAGCATTTT. Amino acids: CATSRDRRGSSNQPQHF.

V gene TRBV24-1 combines with J gene TRBJ2-3; D may be TRBD2 (6 bases). Trimming cost V 4 bases and J 9 bases, with 13 bases left between them. This CDR3 contains 13 residues. CDR1 is KGHDR, CDR2 SFDVKD, per germline. The DNA of the CDR3 is TGTGCCACCAGTGACACCGCCCGGGGGACGCAGTATTTT. This gives the protein CATSDTARGTQYF.

This clonotype was detected only a few times. The chain links TRBV4-3 to TRBJ1-1, with D maybe TRBD1 (5 bases). Germline-derived CDR1 and CDR2 are LGHNA and YSLEER. V lost 1 base to trimming and J lost 5 bases, with 14 bases between them. The CDR3 has 15 amino acids. CDR3 DNA sequence: TGCGCCAGCAGCCAAGTAACGGTCGGGGGGACTGAAGCTTTCTTT. This encodes CASSQVTVGGTEAFF.

The chain carries TRBV25-1 and TRBJ2-4; D is uncertain. Per the germline V gene, CDR1 is MGHDK and CDR2 is SYGVNS. This CDR3 has 13 amino acids. V was clipped by 6 bases and J by 7 bases, with 13 bases between them. The CDR3: CASSVGEGNIQYF. CDR3 sequence (DNA): TGTGCCAGCAGCGTGGGCGAAGGGAACATTCAGTACTTC.

This clonotype appeared a few times. The chain uses TRBV7-3 and TRBJ2-3; 8 bases are shared with TRBD2. Germline CDR1 SGHTA, CDR2 FQGTGA. The CDR3 spans 16 residues. V was pared by 8 bases and J by 4 bases, with 14 bases of the junction left unmatched. CDR3 DNA: TGTGCCAGCGCCGTACCAAAAGCGGGAGTGGCAGATACGCAGTATTTT. Its protein product is CASAVPKAGVADTQYF.

The V and J genes are TRBV20-1 and TRBJ2-7, with D maybe TRBD1 (6 bases). This CDR3 spans 14 amino acids. The ends were cut back, 4 bases at V and 5 bases at J, with 18 bases in the middle. The V gene's germline CDR1 is DFQATT and CDR2 SNEGSKA (reference sequence). The CDR3 reads CSATLQGTVDEQYF. DNA for the CDR3: TGCAGTGCTACCTTACAGGGAACAGTGGACGAGCAGTACTTC.